This T cell receptor (beta chain) came from a study of T-cell reconstitution after alpha-beta-depleted transplantation in children (dated by TCRdb to about 2016). In terms of the full investigation: Using TCR repertoire profiling, the study quantitatively followed how T-cell immune reconstitution unfolded in children after TCRalphabeta/CD19-depleted allogeneic hematopoietic cell transplantation.

The paper as a whole reports these results and caveats: Hyperexpanded clone frequencies declined over subsequent months; after one year, T-cell counts and TCRbeta diversity were mostly attributed to newly produced T cells. About two months after transplant, the apparently early recovery of alphabetaT-cell counts reportedly depended on just several hundred clones that had expanded rapidly and came from non-depleted graft cells. In some patients, the high TCRbeta diversity seen at day 60 was put down to recipient T cells and intrathymic progenitors that had survived conditioning.

The treatment or condition label of this sample denotes: allogeneic hematopoietic cell transplantation with graft depleted of TCRalphabeta T cells and CD19 B cells. TCRalphabeta/CD19-depleted allogeneic hematopoietic cell grafts were given to the transplant recipients, all of whom were children. For this clonotype: No antigen is known for it. No much larger clonotype is one base removed from it; base qualities were not supplied.

From the cysteine up to the phenylalanine, the CDR3 has a length of 15 residues. The kept DNA is CDR3 alone, 45 bases in frame from the first base. The germline V gene (reference sequence) provides CDR1 SEHNR and CDR2 FQNEAQ. V loses 5 bases at its end and J loses 5 bases; junction bases beyond the gene matches: 10. Receptor amplification or capture employed PCR. Sequencing was performed on an Illumina HiSeq 2500. TCR library preparation used molecular barcoding, with unique molecular identifiers applied to normalize quantification of the TCRbeta repertoire. The public reads were quality trimmed at Q25 with fastp and then assembled into clones with MiXCR by TCRdb, keeping productive beta chains. CDR3 protein sequences are deduplicated, and each keeps its most common genes and DNA. The sample data list 250,000 to 400,000 distinct CDR3 sequences, and about a quarter of these were observed just once. 9.5% to 13% of the sample rests with the top ten.

The source material was PBMCs, mostly from graft donor cells, sampled 180 days after TCRalphabeta/CD19-depleted stem cell transplant. The chain uses TRBV7-9 and TRBJ2-7, with 9 bases in between that match TRBD1. This TCR came from a male patient younger than 18 who had a stem cell transplant for acute lymphoblastic leukemia, so the T cells may come from the graft donor. The CDR3 protein is CASSPTGGITHEQYF. The bases read TGTGCCAGCAGCCCGACAGGGGGAATCACCCACGAGCAGTACTTC.